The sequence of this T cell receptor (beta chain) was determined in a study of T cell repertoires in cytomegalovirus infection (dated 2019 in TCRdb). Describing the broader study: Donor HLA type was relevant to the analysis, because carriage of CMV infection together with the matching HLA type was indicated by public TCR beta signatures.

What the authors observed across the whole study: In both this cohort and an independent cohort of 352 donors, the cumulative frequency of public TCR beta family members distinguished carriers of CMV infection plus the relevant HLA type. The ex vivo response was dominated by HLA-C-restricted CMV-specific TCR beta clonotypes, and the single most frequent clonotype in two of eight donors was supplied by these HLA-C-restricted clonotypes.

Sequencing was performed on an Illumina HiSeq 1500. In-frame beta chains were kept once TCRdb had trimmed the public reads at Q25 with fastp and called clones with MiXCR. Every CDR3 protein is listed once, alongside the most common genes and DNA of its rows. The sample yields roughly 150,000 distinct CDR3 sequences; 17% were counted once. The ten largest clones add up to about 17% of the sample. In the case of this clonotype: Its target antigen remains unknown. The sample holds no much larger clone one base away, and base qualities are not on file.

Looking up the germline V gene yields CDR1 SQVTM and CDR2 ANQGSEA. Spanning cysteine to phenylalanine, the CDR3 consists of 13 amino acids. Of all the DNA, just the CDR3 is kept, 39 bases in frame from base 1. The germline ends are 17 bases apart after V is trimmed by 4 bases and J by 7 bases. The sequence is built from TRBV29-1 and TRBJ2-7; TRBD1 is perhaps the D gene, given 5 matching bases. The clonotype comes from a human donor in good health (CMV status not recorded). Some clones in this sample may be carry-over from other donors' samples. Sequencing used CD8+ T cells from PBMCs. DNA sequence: TGCAGCGTTGGTTTCCGGGCAGGGCGGGAGCAGTACTTC. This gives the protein CSVGFRAGREQYF.